What follows are 9 T cell receptor beta chains derived from one specimen sequenced in a study of cytomegalovirus exposure and HLA in healthy donors. It was with 60 Vbeta and 13 Jbeta primers that the PCR ran. The method was immunoSEQ multiplex PCR; TCRdb's version includes in-frame clones alone and lacks a portion of them. The repertoire includes 160,000 or so clones, around 88% of them detected once, and under 2.5% sits in the top ten. The sequencing sample was made of PBMCs. All receptors derive from a young woman in good health and CMV-seronegative.

This rearrangement joins TRBV27 to TRBJ1-5, with D possibly TRBD1 on 6 matching bases. Germline CDR1 is MNHEY and CDR2 is SMNVEV (reference sequence). The CDR3 sequence is 16 residues long. Trimming cost V 5 bases and J 4 bases, with 18 bases left between them. DNA for the CDR3: TGTGCCAGCAGTCTCAGAGGGGGTTTCTCAAATCAGCCCCAGCATTTT. Translation gives CASSLRGGFSNQPQHF.

The chain recombines TRBV6-1 with TRBJ1-4; D remains ambiguous. This CDR3 has 13 amino acids. Trimming removed 8 bases from V and 11 bases from J, with 18 bases in between. The germline CDR1 and CDR2 sequences are MNHNS and SASEGT. CDR3 coding DNA: TGTGCCAGCCTTATAAAGGAGGACGGGAAACTGTTTTTT. It encodes CASLIKEDGKLFF.

The chain uses TRBV6-6 and TRBJ1-2, with a possible D match to TRBD1 (5 bases). This CDR3 region has 15 residues. CDR1 is MNHNY, CDR2 SVGAGI, per germline (reference sequence). V lost 2 bases, J lost 4 bases, and 14 bases lay in between. CDR3 coding DNA: TGTGCCAGCAGTTACGGGCCCAGGGTGGCCTATGGCTACACCTTC. Translated, it gives CASSYGPRVAYGYTF.

The chain links TRBV5-1 to TRBJ1-4; no clear D gene. The CDR3 runs to 12 residues. V shed 0 bases and J shed 7 bases, with 4 bases lying between them. The germline CDR1 and CDR2 sequences are SGHRS and YFSETQ. Written as DNA, the CDR3 is TGCGCCAGCAGCTTGGAAGCTGAAAAACTGTTTTTT. Translated: CASSLEAEKLFF.

The rearrangement uses TRBV28 and TRBJ2-3; 7 positions match TRBD2. The CDR3 has 15 amino acids. Germline V CDR1 and CDR2: MDHEN, SYDVKM. V gave up 2 bases and J gave up 2 bases; unmatched junction bases: 4. The CDR3, as DNA: TGTGCCAGCAGTTTACTGGGGGGGAACACAGATACGCAGTATTTT. Encoded protein: CASSLLGGNTDTQYF.

The genes are TRBV7-9 and TRBJ1-2, with D maybe TRBD1 (5 bases). Germline values: CDR1 SEHNR, CDR2 FQNEAQ (reference sequence). This CDR3 has 13 residues. V lost 6 bases and J lost 2, with 10 bases in between. CDR3 amino acids: CASRPSGNYGYTF. CDR3 DNA: TGTGCCAGCAGGCCGTCAGGGAACTATGGCTACACCTTC.

V is TRBV4-2 and J is TRBJ2-2, with 9 nucleotides matching TRBD2. V was clipped by 1 base and J by 7 bases; unmatched bases: 7. The CDR3 is 16 residues long. Germline V gene sequence: CDR1 LGHNA, CDR2 YNFKEQ. The DNA of the CDR3 is TGTGCCAGCAGCCAAGTCGGCGGGAGGGAAAACGGGGAGCTGTTTTTT. This translates into CASSQVGGRENGELFF.

CDR3 sequence (DNA): TGTGCCAGCAGCTCCTATAGGACTAGCTGGAGCTCCTACGAGCAGTACTTC. Protein product: CASSSYRTSWSSYEQYF. V and J are TRBV11-2 and TRBJ2-7; 8 nucleotides agree with TRBD2. Per the germline V gene, CDR1 is SGHAT and CDR2 is FQNNGV. V lost 4 bases to trimming and J lost 0 bases; unmatched junction nucleotides: 11. This CDR3 has 17 amino acids.

The CDR3 DNA reads TGTGCCAGCAGTCCCGGACAGGGCAATCAGCCCCAGCATTTT. Its protein product is CASSPGQGNQPQHF. V is TRBV27 and J is TRBJ1-5; 7 positions agree with TRBD1. This CDR3 contains 14 residues. The trim removed 5 bases at V and 2 bases at J, leaving 3 bases unmatched. Looked up from germline, CDR1 is MNHEY and CDR2 is SMNVEV (reference sequence).